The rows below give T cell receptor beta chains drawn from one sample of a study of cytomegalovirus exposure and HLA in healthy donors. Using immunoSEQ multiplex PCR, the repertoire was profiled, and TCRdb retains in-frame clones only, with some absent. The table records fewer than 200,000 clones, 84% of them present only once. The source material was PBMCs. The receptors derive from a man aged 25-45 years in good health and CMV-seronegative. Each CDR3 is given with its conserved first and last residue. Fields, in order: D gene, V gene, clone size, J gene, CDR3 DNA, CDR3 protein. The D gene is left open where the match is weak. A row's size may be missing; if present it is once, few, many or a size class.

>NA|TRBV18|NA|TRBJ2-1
TGTGCCAGCTCACCACCGACATCCTACAATGAGCAGTTCTTC
CASSPPTSYNEQFF
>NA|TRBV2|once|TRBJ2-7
TGTGCCAGCAGAAGACCTCGGACAGCAGGGTCCTCCCCCGACGAGCAGTACTTC
CASRRPRTAGSSPDEQYF
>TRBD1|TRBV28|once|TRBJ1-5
TGTGCCAGCAGTTTCGACAGGGAGATGGGTCAGCCCCAGCATTTT
CASSFDREMGQPQHF
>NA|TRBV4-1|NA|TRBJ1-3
TGCGCCAGCAGCCAAGATCCAGCGATCTCTGGAAACACCATATATTTT
CASSQDPAISGNTIYF
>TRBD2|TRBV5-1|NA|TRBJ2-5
TGCGCCAGCAGCTTGGCCCCGGAGGCAGGTGGGGAGGGGACCCAGTACTTC
CASSLAPEAGGEGTQYF
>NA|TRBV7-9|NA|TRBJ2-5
TGTGCCAGCAGCTCCCTTGGCACCCAGTACTTC
CASSSLGTQYF
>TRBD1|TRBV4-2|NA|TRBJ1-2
TGTGCCAGCAGCGCCCGCCCGGAAGACCCCTCTACGACAGGGGCGGATGGCTACACCTTC
CASSARPEDPSTTGADGYTF
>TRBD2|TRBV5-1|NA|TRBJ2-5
TGCGCCAGCAGTCCTGGGGCGGGGGGGCAAGAGACCCAGTACTTC
CASSPGAGGQETQYF
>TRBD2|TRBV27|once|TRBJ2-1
TGTGCCAGCAGTTTATTAGCGGGGGGTCCCAATGAGCAGTTCTTC
CASSLLAGGPNEQFF
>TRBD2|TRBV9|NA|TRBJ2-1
TGTGCCAGCAGCGTAGTGGCGGGAGGGCCGGGTGATGAGCAGTTCTTC
CASSVVAGGPGDEQFF
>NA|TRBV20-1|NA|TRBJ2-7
TGCAGTGCCAGGGTAAACTACGAGCAGTACTTC
CSARVNYEQYF
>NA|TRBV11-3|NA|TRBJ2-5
TGTGCCAGCAGCTCACAGGGGAGCGGGGAGACCCAGTACTTC
CASSSQGSGETQYF